This T cell receptor (beta chain) was observed in a study of blood T cell repertoires in COVID-19. Study summary: The United States, Italy and Spain supplied acute and convalescent COVID-19 samples.

CDR1 KGHSH and CDR2 LQKENI come from the germline V gene. Deletions cut 2 bases from V and 3 bases from J, with 7 bases between. This CDR3 region has 13 residues. The data were produced by immunoSEQ multiplex PCR, yet TCRdb's version contains in-frame clones alone and is incomplete. Among over 200,000 clones listed, 70% to 90% were seen once. J is TRBJ1-2 and V is TRBV18; D gene uncertain. The source is a young man who had recovered from COVID-19. The specimen was peripheral blood. For the CDR3, the DNA is TGTGCCAGCTCACCATCCCAGGACTATGGCTACACCTTC. Protein: CASSPSQDYGYTF.